A single sample is the source of the 22 T cell receptor beta chains below, sequenced in a study of blood T cell repertoires in COVID-19. Clones were sequenced by immunoSEQ multiplex PCR, and TCRdb holds only the in-frame ones, with some missing. The sample gives about 78,000 clones, almost 90% of which show up once; around 4.7% is in the top ten. Sequencing was done on a sample of peripheral blood. Receptors were obtained from a woman of 80 years or more with active or convalescent COVID-19.

The chain couples TRBV4-1 to TRBJ1-4; weak D call: TRBD1 (5 bases). CDR3 length: 15 amino acids. Germline CDR1 and CDR2: MGHRA and YSYEKL. V shed 0 bases and J shed 4 bases, with 9 bases lying between them. In nucleotides, the CDR3 is TGCGCCAGCAGCCAAGATGGGGCAGGTAATGAAAAACTGTTTTTT. This gives the protein CASSQDGAGNEKLFF.

The sample holds one count of this clone. This chain joins TRBV4-1 and TRBJ2-1; 10 positions match TRBD1. Germline V gene lookup returns CDR1 MGHRA and CDR2 YSYEKL. The ends lost 0 bases at V and 3 bases at J; junction bases unmatched: 2. This CDR3 contains 16 residues. The CDR3 protein is CASSQEWTGGYNEQFF. The CDR3 nucleotides are TGCGCCAGCAGCCAAGAATGGACAGGGGGCTACAATGAGCAGTTCTTC.

The chain employs TRBV2 and TRBJ2-5; D perhaps matches TRBD1 (5 bases). V was shortened by 8 bases and J by 4 bases, with 14 bases between the two germline ends. Germline V gene data show CDR1 as SNHLY and CDR2 as FYNNEI. The CDR3 loop spans 13 amino acids. CDR3 sequence reads: CASSGLFPETQYF. The CDR3 DNA sequence: TGTGCCAGCTCAGGGTTGTTCCCAGAGACCCAGTACTTC. Based on the CDR3 plus reference TRBV2 and TRBJ2-5, the full variable domain is EPEVTQTPSHQVTQMGQEVILRCVPISNHLYFYWYRQILGQKVEFLVSFYNNEISEKSEIFDDQFSVERPDGSNFTLKIRSTKLEDSAMYFCASSGLFPETQYFGPGTRLLVL.

The chain couples TRBV28 to TRBJ2-3; D remains ambiguous. The germline V gene encodes CDR1 MDHEN and CDR2 SYDVKM. The CDR3 is 13 amino acids. Trimming left V 6 bases short and J 7 bases short, with 14 bases between. CDR3 DNA sequence: TGTGCCAGCAGAATTTTGAACGGGTATACGCAGTATTTT. Protein product: CASRILNGYTQYF.

This clone was picked up a small number of times. The chain employs TRBV4-2 and TRBJ2-5; 14 nucleotides match TRBD2. Germline CDR1 and CDR2: LGHNA and YNFKEQ. This CDR3 contains 16 residues. V shed 0 bases and J 3 bases; nucleotides not matched to a gene: 0. DNA for the CDR3: TGTGCCAGCAGCCAAGAGGGACTAGCGGGAGAAGAGACCCAGTACTTC. Translating gives CASSQEGLAGEETQYF.

The chain couples TRBV27 to TRBJ2-3, with TRBD2 as a possible D gene (6 bases). This CDR3 is built from 16 residues. Germline loops: CDR1 MNHEY, CDR2 SMNVEV (reference sequence). V lost 5 bases, J lost 4 bases, and 19 bases lay in between. The CDR3 DNA is TGTGCCAGCAGTCAACACGGGGCGGGATACTCAGATACGCAGTATTTT. Translating gives CASSQHGAGYSDTQYF.

This chain links TRBV11-2 with TRBJ1-5; TRBD1 aligns across 8 bases. CDR3 length: 15 amino acids. CDR1 is SGHAT, CDR2 FQNNGV, per germline. J was trimmed by 5 bases and V by 1 base; bases with no gene match: 4. For the CDR3, the DNA is TGTGCCAGCAGCTTAGGGGTGACAGGGGATCAGCCCCAGCATTTT. It codes for CASSLGVTGDQPQHF.

The chain combines TRBV7-7 with TRBJ1-1, with a tentative D call TRBD1 (6 bases). This CDR3 contains 17 residues. Germline CDR1 is SSHAT and CDR2 is FNYEAQ (reference sequence). Trimming stripped 6 bases from V and 0 bases from J, with 20 bases between. CDR3 residues: CASRPFTGTPMNTEAFF. Written as DNA, the CDR3 is TGTGCCAGCAGGCCCTTCACCGGGACACCCATGAACACTGAAGCTTTCTTT. Together with reference TRBV7-7 and TRBJ1-1, the CDR3 gives the full variable domain: GAGVSQSPRYKVTKRGQDVTLRCDPISSHATLYWYQQALGQGPEFLTYFNYEAQPDKSGLPSDRFSAERPEGSISTLTIQRTEQRDSAMYRCASRPFTGTPMNTEAFFGQGTRLTVV.

The V and J genes are TRBV18 and TRBJ2-5; perhaps TRBD1 as D (5 bases). Germline CDR1 KGHSH, CDR2 LQKENI. The CDR3 is 13 amino acids. Trimming removed 3 bases from V and 5 bases from J, with 10 bases in between. The CDR3 region has the DNA TGTGCCAGCTCACCGTCAGGGCGGGAGACCCAGTACTTC. This gives the protein CASSPSGRETQYF.

This clone has just one count. V and J are TRBV28 and TRBJ2-2; 9 bases map to TRBD2. Germline V lookup: CDR1 MDHEN, CDR2 SYDVKM. The V gene end was trimmed by 6 bases and the J gene end by 5 bases; junction bases not matched to a gene: 4. The CDR3 length is 14 residues. In DNA, the CDR3 is TGTGCCAGCAGAGCGGGAGGCGGAACCGGGGAGCTGTTTTTT. This translates into CASRAGGGTGELFF.

The gene calls are TRBV18 and TRBJ2-7, with D perhaps matching TRBD1 (6 bases). The germline gives CDR1 KGHSH, CDR2 LQKENI. V lost 2 bases and J lost 6, with 8 bases in between. This CDR3 has 12 amino acids. This chain's CDR3 is CASSPSRGEQYF. The CDR3 region has the DNA TGTGCCAGCTCACCAAGCAGGGGCGAGCAGTACTTC.

This chain uses TRBV6-2 or TRBV6-3 with TRBJ2-1; maybe TRBD2 (6 bases). The germline V gene encodes CDR1 MNHEY and CDR2 SVGEGT. The CDR3 runs 19 residues. Trimming cost V 4 bases and J 10 bases, with 32 bases left between them. CDR3: CASSSMGGTSNAGTFEQFF. The CDR3 DNA sequence: TGTGCCAGCAGTTCCATGGGAGGAACGTCGAACGCGGGGACTTTCGAGCAGTTCTTC.

This chain links TRBV11-2 with TRBJ2-7; TRBD1 matches 7 bases. The germline gives CDR1 SGHAT, CDR2 FQNNGV. V shed 5 bases, J shed 1 base, and the junction held 2 bases outside the gene matches. This CDR3 has 13 amino acids. In DNA, the CDR3 is TGTGCCAGCAGCCGGGACAGATCCTACGAGCAGTACTTC. The encoded protein is CASSRDRSYEQYF.

V usage is TRBV7-9 and J usage is TRBJ1-1, with D unclear. The V and J ends lost 1 base and 10 bases respectively, with 10 bases between them. CDR1 is SEHNR, CDR2 FQNEAQ, per germline (reference sequence). The CDR3 is 12 amino acids. The CDR3 loop is CASSLDTPGAFF. The CDR3 coding sequence is TGTGCCAGCAGCTTAGACACCCCAGGAGCTTTCTTT.

CDR3 in DNA: TGTGCCAGCTCCCCGGTAGCCGGAACCTACGAGCAGTACTTC. Translated: CASSPVAGTYEQYF. This chain joins TRBV18 and TRBJ2-7; D gene uncertain. CDR1 and CDR2 from the germline V gene are KGHSH and LQKENI. V was shortened by 6 bases and J by 2 bases, with 14 bases between the two germline ends. CDR3 size: 14 residues.

The chain links TRBV21-1 to TRBJ2-2; whether TRBD2, the table's D call, matches the DNA was not checked. TRBV21-1 corresponds to a pseudogene. The CDR3 contains 16 residues. This CDR3 reads CASSRALREAPGELFF. Written as DNA, the CDR3 is TGTGCCAGCAGCAGAGCGCTACGGGAAGCCCCCGGGGAGCTGTTTTTT.

The rearrangement links TRBV5-5 to TRBJ2-5, with 9 bases matching TRBD2. With 0 bases clipped from V and 4 bases from J, the junction kept 7 bases outside the gene matches. The CDR3 runs 16 residues. Germline lookup yields CDR1 SGHKS and CDR2 YYEKEE (reference sequence). Here the CDR3 reads CASSLVLAGIGETQYF. For the CDR3, the DNA is TGTGCCAGCAGCTTGGTTCTAGCGGGAATCGGAGAGACCCAGTACTTC.

The chain recombines TRBV18 with TRBJ2-1; 8 nucleotides match TRBD2. The CDR3 is 13 residues long. The V gene end was trimmed by 6 bases and the J gene end by 9 bases; junction bases not matched to a gene: 7. Per the germline V gene, CDR1 is KGHSH and CDR2 is LQKENI. CDR3 region: CASSPGLAGEQFF. In DNA, the CDR3 is TGTGCCAGCTCCCCCGGACTAGCCGGTGAGCAGTTCTTC.

The rearrangement joins TRBV5-1 to TRBJ2-5, with a weak D call TRBD1 (5 bases). Germline V gene lookup returns CDR1 SGHRS and CDR2 YFSETQ. The CDR3 length is 14 residues. V gave up 0 bases and J gave up 5 bases, with 11 bases separating them. The CDR3 DNA reads as TGCGCCAGCAGCTTGGCCAAGTCAGGGGAGACCCAGTACTTC. Protein product: CASSLAKSGETQYF.

The chain has TRBV11-2 and TRBJ2-1; no firm D call. The V and J ends lost 0 bases and 5 bases respectively, with 8 bases between them. This CDR3 contains 14 residues. Germline-derived CDR1 and CDR2 are SGHAT and FQNNGV. The CDR3 loop is CASSLDSVDNEQFF. For the CDR3, the DNA is TGTGCCAGCAGCTTAGATTCGGTTGACAATGAGCAGTTCTTC.

V gene TRBV25-1 combines with J gene TRBJ2-2; D not resolved. Trimming stripped 0 bases from V and 1 base from J, with 9 bases between. The V gene's germline CDR1 is MGHDK and CDR2 SYGVNS. The CDR3 is 16 residues long. The CDR3 nucleotides read TGTGCCAGCAGTGAATATTTTAACTTGAACACCGGGGAGCTGTTTTTT. Its translation is CASSEYFNLNTGELFF. The full variable domain, completed using reference TRBV25-1 and TRBJ2-2, is EADIYQTPRYLVIGTGKKITLECSQTMGHDKMYWYQQDPGMELHLIHYSYGVNSTEKGDLSSESTVSRIRTEHFPLTLESARPSHTSQYLCASSEYFNLNTGELFFGEGSRLTVL.

The chain uses TRBV5-1 and TRBJ2-7; 8 bases fit TRBD1. Germline CDR1 is SGHRS and CDR2 is YFSETQ. The CDR3 spans 15 residues. Trimming at V came to 3 bases and at J to 7 bases, leaving 12 bases not matched to a gene. This CDR3 reads CASSYPGQGAVEQYF. The CDR3 region has the DNA TGCGCCAGCAGCTATCCCGGACAGGGTGCCGTGGAGCAGTACTTC.